This T cell receptor beta chain was recovered during a study of blood T cell repertoires in COVID-19. As for the study in general: Italy, Spain and the United States were the sources of the convalescent and acute COVID-19 samples. Nucleic acid was either cDNA or gDNA, and it came from T cells, B-cell-depleted T cells, or PBMCs.

Original processing methods: Reference gene primers were amplified, and this amplification served to estimate nucleated cell counts. Sequencing was performed with immunoSEQ multiplex PCR; in TCRdb, only in-frame clones are kept and a portion is missing. V, J and clone size derive from that table, while D and trimming were established from the DNA sequence. The top ten hold roughly 15% of the sample, which has 270,000 or so clones, 85% seen once. Sequenced: peripheral blood. The receptor was derived from a human donor in a cohort sampled during active COVID-19.

This CDR3 reads CASTSRAGQGTYEQYF. The DNA of the CDR3 is TGTGCCAGCACCTCCCGAGCAGGACAGGGGACATACGAGCAGTACTTC. The chain combines TRBV28 with TRBJ2-7, with TRBD1 matching over 9 bases. After removal of 7 bases from V and 4 bases from J, the junction contained 14 bases not matched to a gene. CDR3 length: 16 residues. Germline V gene lookup returns CDR1 MDHEN and CDR2 SYDVKM.